Shown below are 4 T cell receptor beta chains from a single sample sequenced in a study of cytotoxic CD8 clonotypes in ibrutinib-treated CLL. Profiled with immunoSEQ multiplex PCR; TCRdb holds only in-frame clones, not every one. This sample has over 130,000 clones, with 70% to 90% found just once. Sequenced material: PBMCs, taken after 36 months of ibrutinib treatment. These receptor sequences come from a human donor with chronic lymphocytic leukemia.

A few counts support this clone. The chain joins TRBV2 to TRBJ2-2, with D possibly matching TRBD1 (7 bases). The germline V gene encodes CDR1 SNHLY and CDR2 FYNNEI. This CDR3 has 14 residues. Trimming removed 5 bases from V and 5 bases from J, with 12 bases in between. CDR3 in DNA: TGTGCCAGCAGTAGCAGGGGGGTGACCGGGGAGCTGTTTTTT. Encoded protein: CASSSRGVTGELFF.

The chain employs TRBV5-4 and TRBJ2-3, with 16 bases lining up with TRBD2. CDR3 length: 16 amino acids. V lost 4 bases and J lost 4; bases outside the gene matches: 3. Germline-derived CDR1 and CDR2 are SGHNT and YYREEE (reference sequence). CDR3 region: CASSGGTSGRADTQYF. The CDR3 DNA is TGTGCCAGCAGCGGGGGGACTAGCGGGAGGGCAGATACGCAGTATTTT.

V gene TRBV2 combines with J gene TRBJ1-5; TRBD1 matches 8 bases. Germline V gene data show CDR1 as SNHLY and CDR2 as FYNNEI. V lost 6 bases and J lost 6; bases outside the gene matches: 4. CDR3 length equals 13 residues. Written as DNA, the CDR3 is TGTGCCAGCAGCACAGGGGGGAGTCAGCCCCAGCATTTT. Protein: CASSTGGSQPQHF.

This chain joins TRBV5-1 and TRBJ2-3; D uncertain. V gave up 4 bases and J gave up 0 bases, with 3 bases separating them. Germline CDR1 is SGHRS and CDR2 is YFSETQ. The length of the CDR3 is 12 residues. The CDR3 sequence is CASSGSTDTQYF. The CDR3 coding sequence is TGCGCCAGCAGCGGTAGCACAGATACGCAGTATTTT.